The 7 T cell receptor beta chains below come from one sample, sequenced in a study of Tregs in tolerant kidney transplant recipients. Assay: immunoSEQ multiplex PCR; the TCRdb copy retains only in-frame clones and omits some. The ten most abundant clones cover approximately 1.9% of a sample with about 31,000 clones. Recipients received nonmyeloablative bone marrow transplants from related graft donors, with transient mixed chimerism. Sequences were derived from CD4+ T cells from blood (PBMCs), sampled 24 months after the transplant. The source is a human patient who received a combined kidney and bone marrow transplant. Some T cells may be transferred from the graft donor.

Worth noting for this clone: Sequencing ends 3 residues short of the CDR3 end; the germline J gene provides the rest. The chain recombines TRBV5-1 with TRBJ1-1; no definite D call. V lost 4 bases and J 0 bases, leaving 10 bases between the germline ends. CDR1 and CDR2 from the germline V gene are SGHRS and YFSETQ. The CDR3 covers 14 residues. Partial CDR3 DNA: TGCGCCAGCAGCCCCGGCGGGATGAACACTGAA. It yields the protein CASSPGGMNTE. The CDR3 in full is CASSPGGMNTEAFF.

As for this clone: The CDR3 end lies 3 residues beyond the end of the read and is filled in from the germline J gene. The chain has TRBV18 and TRBJ2-3, with D possibly being TRBD2 (5 bases). This CDR3 is 18 amino acids long. The germline gives CDR1 KGHSH, CDR2 LQKENI. V gave up 2 bases and J gave up 1 base, with 19 bases separating them. The sequenced CDR3 bases are TGTGCCAGCTCACCATGGGTAGGCGGGCCGGGCCGCACAGATACG. It yields the protein CASSPWVGGPGRTDT. The CDR3 in full is CASSPWVGGPGRTDTQYF.

Comment on this clone: With the read ending 3 residues before the CDR3 end, the germline J gene is used to fill in that end. The chain couples TRBV18 to TRBJ2-5; D tentatively reads TRBD1 or TRBD2 (7 bases each). Trimming left V 3 bases short and J 3 bases short, with 17 bases between. Germline V CDR1 and CDR2: KGHSH, LQKENI. There are 16 residues in the CDR3. This CDR3 reads CASSPRETGPEETQYF. The DNA read from the CDR3 is TGTGCCAGCTCACCGCGGGAGACAGGGCCCGAAGAGACC.

On this clone itself: The missing CDR3 end, 3 residues past where the read stops, is filled in from the germline J gene. The V call is TRBV7-3, the J call TRBJ2-7; TRBD2 might be the D (6 bases). Germline V gene sequence: CDR1 SGHTA, CDR2 FQGTGA. Trimming removed 4 bases from V and 6 bases from J, with 13 bases in between. This CDR3 region has 13 residues. CDR3 sequence: CASSSTSLGEQYF. The part of the CDR3 DNA that was read is TGTGCCAGCAGCTCGACTAGTCTGGGCGAG.

As regards this clone: The missing CDR3 end, 3 residues past where the read stops, is filled in from the germline J gene. V and J are TRBV5-4 and TRBJ1-2, with 7 nucleotides matching TRBD1. CDR1 is SGHNT, CDR2 YYREEE, per germline (reference sequence). This CDR3 has 15 amino acids. The CDR3 DNA, read in part, is TGTGCCAGCAGCTTGGGGACAGGAGGTCGTTTGCGC. Encoded protein: CASSLGTGGRLR. The entire CDR3 is CASSLGTGGRLRYTF. Using reference TRBV5-4 and TRBJ1-2 for the parts outside the CDR3, the full variable domain is ETGVTQSPTHLIKTRGQQVTLRCSSQSGHNTVSWYQQALGQGPQFIFQYYREEENGRGNFPPRFSGLQFPNYSSELNVNALELDDSALYLCASSLGTGGRLRYTFGSGTRLTVV.

Of note for this clone: The read terminates 3 residues ahead of where the CDR3 ends, so the germline J gene completes it. The rearrangement joins TRBV20-1 to TRBJ1-2, with 12 bases matching TRBD1. CDR1 DFQATT and CDR2 SNEGSKA come from the germline V gene (reference sequence). The ends lost 0 bases at V and 7 bases at J; junction bases unmatched: 9. The CDR3 is 16 residues long. CDR3: CSARDRRDRGHFGYTF. The covered CDR3 bases are TGCAGTGCTAGAGATCGGCGGGACAGGGGGCATTTTGGC.

Worth noting for this clone: The read terminates 3 residues before the CDR3 end, so the remaining end is supplied by the germline J gene. The chain carries TRBV11-3 and TRBJ2-5; D gene unclear. Germline-derived CDR1 and CDR2 are SGHNT and YENEEA. The V end lost 1 base, the J end lost 1 base, and 10 bases lay between the germline ends. This CDR3 is 15 amino acids long. The CDR3 protein is CASSLGGFRQETQYF. The sequenced CDR3 bases are TGTGCCAGCAGCTTAGGCGGCTTTCGCCAAGAGACC.